The source of this TCR beta chain is a study of shared clonotypes between healthy human individuals. Looking at the study overall: Three plates each covered CD4 naive and memory; CD8 naive two, CD8 memory one.

The CDR3 loop spans 13 amino acids. The V gene lost 3 bases and the J gene lost 7 bases, with 9 bases spanning the gap. CDR1 and CDR2 from the germline V gene are KGHSH and LQKENI. Produced via immunoSEQ multiplex PCR; TCRdb's table is partial and in-frame only. The data show approximately 1.5 million clones, around 98.5% seen once. This clonotype was obtained from a man aged 30 to 45 in good health. The chain is built from TRBV18 and TRBJ2-2; D gene ambiguous. Sequenced input: naive CD4+ T cells sorted from blood. The subset was: CD45RA+ positively selected. CDR3 amino acids: CASSPPEYGELFF. CDR3 nucleotide sequence: TGTGCCAGCTCACCCCCAGAGTACGGGGAGCTGTTTTTT.